Listed below are T cell receptor beta chains from one sample, sequenced in a study of T cells in Graves' hyperthyroidism and ophthalmopathy. TCRdb called the multiplex PCR reads again in MiXCR, with one record for every CDR3 protein. The table lists hundreds of thousands of distinct CDR3 sequences, 15% to 20% of them singletons. Sequenced sample: blood. These receptors originate from a woman in her 50s with Graves' hyperthyroidism that later progressed to Graves' ophthalmopathy. Each CDR3 is given with its conserved first and last residue. Fields, in order: CDR3 DNA, CDR3 protein, D gene, J gene, V gene, clone size. A D gene is named only where the DNA matches it firmly. A row's size may be missing; if present it is once, few, many or a size class.

CDR3nt: TGTGCCAGCAGCCCTACGGCGGGTGAAGCTTTCTTT
CDR3aa: CASSPTAGEAFF
d_gene: .
j_gene: TRBJ1-1
v_gene: TRBV11-2
abundance: many

CDR3nt: TGCAGTGCTAGTAGAGGGGGAGATCAGCCCCAGCATTTT
CDR3aa: CSASRGGDQPQHF
d_gene: .
j_gene: TRBJ1-5
v_gene: TRBV20-1
abundance: few

CDR3nt: TGTGCCAGCAGTGACATCGGTTTGGGACCGAGCTCCTACAATGAGCAGTTCTTC
CDR3aa: CASSDIGLGPSSYNEQFF
d_gene: .
j_gene: TRBJ2-1
v_gene: TRBV12-3/TRBV12-4
abundance: many

CDR3nt: TGCAGCGTTGAGATGGGGGTTAGGAATGGCTACACCTTC
CDR3aa: CSVEMGVRNGYTF
d_gene: .
j_gene: TRBJ1-2
v_gene: TRBV29-1
abundance: few

CDR3nt: TGCGCCAGCAGCCCTATATTGGTGGACTATGGCTACACCTTC
CDR3aa: CASSPILVDYGYTF
d_gene: .
j_gene: TRBJ1-2
v_gene: TRBV5-1
abundance: few

CDR3nt: TGCAGTGCTAGAGAGCTGGGTCTTCACTATGGCTACACCTTC
CDR3aa: CSARELGLHYGYTF
d_gene: .
j_gene: TRBJ1-2
v_gene: TRBV20-1
abundance: many

CDR3nt: TGTGCCACCAGTGATAGCGGACAGGGTGGTCAGCCCCAGCATTTT
CDR3aa: CATSDSGQGGQPQHF
d_gene: TRBD1
j_gene: TRBJ1-5
v_gene: TRBV24-1
abundance: .

CDR3nt: TGTGCCAGCAGTTACGGAACGACAGGGGGATACAATGAGCAGTTCTTC
CDR3aa: CASSYGTTGGYNEQFF
d_gene: TRBD1
j_gene: TRBJ2-1
v_gene: TRBV6-2/TRBV6-3
abundance: few

CDR3nt: TGTGCCAGCAGTTCGGGACTAGCTACCGGGGAGCTGTTTTTT
CDR3aa: CASSSGLATGELFF
d_gene: TRBD2
j_gene: TRBJ2-2
v_gene: TRBV27
abundance: .

CDR3nt: TGTGCCATCAGTGAGTCGGGGAGCACCGGGGAGCTGTTTTTT
CDR3aa: CAISESGSTGELFF
d_gene: .
j_gene: TRBJ2-2
v_gene: TRBV10-3
abundance: few

CDR3nt: TGTGCCAGCATCGGAGGGGGATACGAGCAGTACTTC
CDR3aa: CASIGGGYEQYF
d_gene: .
j_gene: TRBJ2-7
v_gene: TRBV2
abundance: few

CDR3nt: TGCGCCAGCAGCTTGGGTGACACTCTCGTGGAGAAACTGTTTTTT
CDR3aa: CASSLGDTLVEKLFF
d_gene: .
j_gene: TRBJ1-4
v_gene: TRBV5-1
abundance: many

CDR3nt: TGTGCCAGCAGCTTAGGGGCCGGGGGGGCCCACAATGAGCAGTTCTTC
CDR3aa: CASSLGAGGAHNEQFF
d_gene: TRBD2
j_gene: TRBJ2-1
v_gene: TRBV11-1
abundance: many

CDR3nt: TGCGCCAGCAGCCGAAGCCACGGACAGGGCAACTATGGCTACACCTTC
CDR3aa: CASSRSHGQGNYGYTF
d_gene: TRBD1
j_gene: TRBJ1-2
v_gene: TRBV4-1
abundance: .

CDR3nt: TGTGCCAGCAGCGTAAACAGACGGGGGGATAACTATGGCTACACCTTC
CDR3aa: CASSVNRRGDNYGYTF
d_gene: .
j_gene: TRBJ1-2
v_gene: TRBV9
abundance: .

CDR3nt: TGCGCCAGCAGTTTGTATGAAGCGGGGACACTAGCCAAAAACATTCAGTACTTC
CDR3aa: CASSLYEAGTLAKNIQYF
d_gene: .
j_gene: TRBJ2-4
v_gene: TRBV5-1
abundance: .

CDR3nt: TGTGCCAGCAGCCCTCTCGGGATTTTCTATGGCTACACCTTC
CDR3aa: CASSPLGIFYGYTF
d_gene: .
j_gene: TRBJ1-2
v_gene: TRBV11-2
abundance: .

CDR3nt: TGTGCCAGCAGCTCTGGGATCGGCGGTGAAAAACTGTTTTTT
CDR3aa: CASSSGIGGEKLFF
d_gene: .
j_gene: TRBJ1-4
v_gene: TRBV5-4
abundance: .

CDR3nt: TGTGCCACCCGACGGGGGACCGTTTACGACACTGAAGCTTTCTTT
CDR3aa: CATRRGTVYDTEAFF
d_gene: .
j_gene: TRBJ1-1
v_gene: TRBV6-2/TRBV6-3
abundance: many

CDR3nt: TGTGCCAGCACTACGGGAGAGGGGAGTATATTGTATGGCTACACCTTC
CDR3aa: CASTTGEGSILYGYTF
d_gene: .
j_gene: TRBJ1-2
v_gene: TRBV7-8
abundance: .

CDR3nt: TGTGCCATCAGAGCCCGGGACACCCAGGGAGGTGGCTACACCTTC
CDR3aa: CAIRARDTQGGGYTF
d_gene: .
j_gene: TRBJ1-2
v_gene: TRBV10-3
abundance: few

CDR3nt: TGTGCCTACGTGACAGGGGGGTACGAGCAGTACTTC
CDR3aa: CAYVTGGYEQYF
d_gene: TRBD1
j_gene: TRBJ2-7
v_gene: TRBV30
abundance: once

CDR3nt: TGCAGTGCTAGAGAATGGGGCTTTCAACCTGGAAACACCATATATTTT
CDR3aa: CSAREWGFQPGNTIYF
d_gene: .
j_gene: TRBJ1-3
v_gene: TRBV20-1
abundance: .

CDR3nt: TGTGCCAGCACCGGGGACAGGCTCTCTGGGGCCAACGTCCTGACTTTC
CDR3aa: CASTGDRLSGANVLTF
d_gene: TRBD1
j_gene: TRBJ2-6
v_gene: TRBV9
abundance: once

CDR3nt: TGTGCCAGCAGTTACTTCGGGGAAGGGTCGACTGAAGCTTTCTTT
CDR3aa: CASSYFGEGSTEAFF
d_gene: .
j_gene: TRBJ1-1
v_gene: TRBV6-2/TRBV6-3
abundance: .

CDR3nt: TGTGCCAGCAAAGGGTCCACCGGGGAGCTGTTTTTT
CDR3aa: CASKGSTGELFF
d_gene: .
j_gene: TRBJ2-2
v_gene: TRBV6-1
abundance: few

CDR3nt: TGTGCCAGCTCATCCCGACAGGACCTCTACGAGCAGTACTTC
CDR3aa: CASSSRQDLYEQYF
d_gene: .
j_gene: TRBJ2-7
v_gene: TRBV18
abundance: .

CDR3nt: TGTGCCAGCAGTTTAGAGGGCGGGGGGATCGCAGATACGCAGTATTTT
CDR3aa: CASSLEGGGIADTQYF
d_gene: TRBD2
j_gene: TRBJ2-3
v_gene: TRBV12-3/TRBV12-4
abundance: many

CDR3nt: TGTGCCAGCAGCTTAGGGCCCTCTATGACAGGGGGATTCTATGGCTACACCTTC
CDR3aa: CASSLGPSMTGGFYGYTF
d_gene: TRBD1
j_gene: TRBJ1-2
v_gene: TRBV5-5
abundance: few

CDR3nt: TGTGCCAGCAGTTACCGAAAGGGTTTGGGCGAGACCCAGTACTTC
CDR3aa: CASSYRKGLGETQYF
d_gene: .
j_gene: TRBJ2-5
v_gene: TRBV6-2/TRBV6-3
abundance: few

CDR3nt: TGTGCCTGGCGCTGGGCAGAGAACACTGAAGCTTTCTTT
CDR3aa: CAWRWAENTEAFF
d_gene: .
j_gene: TRBJ1-1
v_gene: TRBV30
abundance: many

CDR3nt: TGTGCCATCACCGTGGACACCCAGGGGGGCTACACCTTC
CDR3aa: CAITVDTQGGYTF
d_gene: .
j_gene: TRBJ1-2
v_gene: TRBV10-3
abundance: few

CDR3nt: TGTGCCAGCAGCGTATCAGGGGCGCAAAACATTCAGTACTTC
CDR3aa: CASSVSGAQNIQYF
d_gene: .
j_gene: TRBJ2-4
v_gene: TRBV9
abundance: many

CDR3nt: TGTGCCAGCAGTGGGACAGGGGAATATACAGATACGCAGTATTTT
CDR3aa: CASSGTGEYTDTQYF
d_gene: TRBD1
j_gene: TRBJ2-3
v_gene: TRBV6-1
abundance: .

CDR3nt: TGTGCCAGCAGTGAACAGGGTAGAGGGAACACTGAAGCTTTCTTT
CDR3aa: CASSEQGRGNTEAFF
d_gene: .
j_gene: TRBJ1-1
v_gene: TRBV6-1
abundance: many

CDR3nt: TGTGCCAGCAGTTTATCGGCGGGGGGGGGCAATGAGCAGTTCTTC
CDR3aa: CASSLSAGGGNEQFF
d_gene: TRBD2
j_gene: TRBJ2-1
v_gene: TRBV27
abundance: .

CDR3nt: TGTGCCAGCAGTGAAGGGGACAGCCAAGAGACCCAGTACTTC
CDR3aa: CASSEGDSQETQYF
d_gene: TRBD1
j_gene: TRBJ2-5
v_gene: TRBV6-1
abundance: many

CDR3nt: TGTGCCAGCAGTGAAGCTAACCCCATTTATGGCTACACCTTC
CDR3aa: CASSEANPIYGYTF
d_gene: .
j_gene: TRBJ1-2
v_gene: TRBV6-1
abundance: many

CDR3nt: TGTGCCAGCAGGAGAACCTTCTGGGCGACTCCCGGAGAGACCCAGTACTTC
CDR3aa: CASRRTFWATPGETQYF
d_gene: .
j_gene: TRBJ2-5
v_gene: TRBV6-1
abundance: many

CDR3nt: TGTGCCAGCAGTCCCTCGGACGGGGGGGCAGATACGCAGTATTTT
CDR3aa: CASSPSDGGADTQYF
d_gene: TRBD2
j_gene: TRBJ2-3
v_gene: TRBV11-1
abundance: many

CDR3nt: TGCAGTGTTTGGGAGGGACAAGAGACCCAGTACTTC
CDR3aa: CSVWEGQETQYF
d_gene: TRBD2
j_gene: TRBJ2-5
v_gene: TRBV20-1
abundance: few

CDR3nt: TGCGCCAGCACCGGTAGCGGGGCAGCCTACGAGCAGTACTTC
CDR3aa: CASTGSGAAYEQYF
d_gene: TRBD2
j_gene: TRBJ2-7
v_gene: TRBV5-1
abundance: many

CDR3nt: TGCGCCAGCAGCTCAGGACAGGGACCCGGTGAGCAGTTCTTC
CDR3aa: CASSSGQGPGEQFF
d_gene: TRBD1
j_gene: TRBJ2-1
v_gene: TRBV5-1
abundance: few

CDR3nt: TGTGCCAGCAGGCTACAAGGGTTTGGCTACACCTTC
CDR3aa: CASRLQGFGYTF
d_gene: .
j_gene: TRBJ1-2
v_gene: TRBV6-1
abundance: .

CDR3nt: TGTGCCAGCAGCTTAATGAACACTGAAGCTTTCTTT
CDR3aa: CASSLMNTEAFF
d_gene: .
j_gene: TRBJ1-1
v_gene: TRBV5-1
abundance: many

CDR3nt: TGCAGTGCTTATGGAATGGGGACAGGGAACGGCTACACCTTC
CDR3aa: CSAYGMGTGNGYTF
d_gene: TRBD1
j_gene: TRBJ1-2
v_gene: TRBV20-1
abundance: few

CDR3nt: TGTGCCAGCAGGGGATTTGGGTCCAAAAACATTCAGTACTTC
CDR3aa: CASRGFGSKNIQYF
d_gene: .
j_gene: TRBJ2-4
v_gene: TRBV28
abundance: .

CDR3nt: TGTGCCACCAGTGATTTAACAGGGGGCCCCACAGATACGCAGTATTTT
CDR3aa: CATSDLTGGPTDTQYF
d_gene: TRBD1
j_gene: TRBJ2-3
v_gene: TRBV24-1
abundance: few